This T cell receptor (beta chain) stems from a study of blood T cells in healthy people across ages. Alongside a J-beta primer mix, a sample-barcoded 5' primer served in a second PCR lasting 7 to 11 cycles. TCRdb re-derived calls from the 5' RACE reads in MiXCR, one entry per CDR3 protein. The profile shows about 1 million distinct CDR3 sequences, over 35% of them singletons. CDR1 and CDR2 (germline): GTSNPN, SVGIG (reference sequence). This CDR3 spans 11 amino acids. In its sample, this clonotype was seen a few times. An end of the junction differs from the germline gene, which may be a read error. Specimen: blood. The chain uses TRBV30 and TRBJ2-1, with D possibly being TRBD2 (5 bases). The sequence was collected from a woman between 55 and 75 years old in good health. CDR3: CAGSRNNEQFF. DNA of the CDR3: TGTGCCGGGAGCCGAAACAATGAGCAGTTCTTC. The whole variable domain, remainder taken from reference TRBV30 and TRBJ2-1, is SQTIHQWPATLVQPVGSPLSLECTVEGTSNPNLYWYRQAAGRGLQLLFYSVGIGQISSEVPQNLSASRPQDRQFILSSKKLLLSDSGFYLCAGSRNNEQFFGPGTRLTVL.